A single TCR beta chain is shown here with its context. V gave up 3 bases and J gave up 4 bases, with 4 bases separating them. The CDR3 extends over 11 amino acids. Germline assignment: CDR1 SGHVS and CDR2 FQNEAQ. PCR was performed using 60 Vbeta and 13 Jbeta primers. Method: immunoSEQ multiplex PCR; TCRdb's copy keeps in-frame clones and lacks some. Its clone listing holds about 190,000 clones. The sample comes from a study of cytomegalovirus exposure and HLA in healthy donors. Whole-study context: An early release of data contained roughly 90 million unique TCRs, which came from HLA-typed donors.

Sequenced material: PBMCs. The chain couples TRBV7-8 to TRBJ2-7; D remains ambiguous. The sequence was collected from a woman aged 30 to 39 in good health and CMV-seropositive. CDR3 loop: CASSFLYEQYF. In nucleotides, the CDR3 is TGTGCCAGCAGCTTCCTGTACGAGCAGTACTTC. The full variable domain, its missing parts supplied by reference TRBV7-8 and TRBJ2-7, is GAGVSQSPRYKVAKRGQDVALRCDPISGHVSLFWYQQALGQGPEFLTYFQNEAQLDKSGLPSDRFFAERPEGSVSTLKIQRTQQEDSAVYLCASSFLYEQYFGPGTRLTVT.